The following is a T cell receptor (beta chain) sequence with its context. This sample is part of a study of blood T cell repertoires in COVID-19. Study-wide background: COVID-19 samples, acute and convalescent, were from the United States, Italy and Spain.

In the original analysis: How many nucleated cells were present was estimated from reference gene primer amplification. Assay: immunoSEQ multiplex PCR; the TCRdb copy retains only in-frame clones and omits some. That table is the source of V, J and clone size, and D and trimming were worked out from the DNA. The sample includes about 250,000 clones, more than 75% of them seen just once. Participants were aged about 18 to 100 years from approximately 23 US areas. Germline V lookup: CDR1 MNHEY, CDR2 SVGAGI. Germline trimming cut 5 bases from V and 3 bases from J; bases unmatched to any gene: 4. The CDR3 has 14 residues.

The sample taken for sequencing was PBMCs or T cells enriched from blood (not recorded which). The chain links TRBV6-5 to TRBJ1-2; 9 bases are a match to TRBD1. The clonotype was recovered from a man aged 40-50 years who had recovered from COVID-19. CDR3 protein: CASSRTGVDYGYTF. The CDR3 DNA sequence: TGTGCCAGCAGTAGGACAGGGGTGGACTATGGCTACACCTTC.